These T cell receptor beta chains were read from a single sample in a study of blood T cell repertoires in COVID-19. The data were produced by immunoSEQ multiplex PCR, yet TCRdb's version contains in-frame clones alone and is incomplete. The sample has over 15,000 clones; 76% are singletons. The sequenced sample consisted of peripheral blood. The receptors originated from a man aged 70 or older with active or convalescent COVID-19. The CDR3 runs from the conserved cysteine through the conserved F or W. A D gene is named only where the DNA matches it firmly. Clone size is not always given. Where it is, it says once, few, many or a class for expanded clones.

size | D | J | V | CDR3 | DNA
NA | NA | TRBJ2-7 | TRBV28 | CASSLAGPYEQYF | TGTGCCAGCAGTTTAGCGGGACCCTACGAGCAGTACTTC
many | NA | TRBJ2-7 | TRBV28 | CASTGDYEQYF | TGTGCCAGCACGGGGGACTACGAGCAGTACTTC
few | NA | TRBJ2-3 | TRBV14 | CASSQQAGDTQYF | TGTGCCAGCAGCCAACAGGCCGGAGATACGCAGTATTTT
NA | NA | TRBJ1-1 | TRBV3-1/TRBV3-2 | CASSPSEINTEAFF | TGTGCCAGCAGCCCCTCGGAGATAAACACTGAAGCTTTCTTT
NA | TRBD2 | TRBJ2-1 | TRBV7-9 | CASSPTSGGYEQFF | TGTGCCAGCAGCCCGACTAGCGGGGGGTACGAGCAGTTCTTC
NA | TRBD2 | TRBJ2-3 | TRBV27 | CASSLAAGGDTDTQYF | TGTGCCAGCAGTTTAGCCGCGGGAGGGGACACAGATACGCAGTATTTT
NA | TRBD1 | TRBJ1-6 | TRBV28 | CANQQGGGTPLHF | TGTGCCAATCAACAGGGGGGAGGGACACCCCTCCACTTT
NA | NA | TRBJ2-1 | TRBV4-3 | CASSHAPPGNEQFF | TGCGCCAGCAGCCATGCCCCCCCGGGAAATGAGCAGTTCTTC
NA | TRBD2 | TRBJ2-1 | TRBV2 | CASSDEGSGGAGNEQFF | TGTGCCAGCAGTGATGAGGGTAGCGGGGGGGCCGGGAATGAGCAGTTCTTC
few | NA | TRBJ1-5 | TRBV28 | CASRRGSQPQHF | TGTGCCAGCCGTCGCGGGAGTCAGCCCCAGCATTTT
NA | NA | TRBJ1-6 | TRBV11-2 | CASSATDRDSPLHF | TGTGCCAGCAGCGCGACAGACCGGGATTCACCCCTCCACTTT
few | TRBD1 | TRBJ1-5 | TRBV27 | CASSDRRNQPQHF | TGTGCCAGCTCGGACAGGCGCAATCAGCCCCAGCATTTT
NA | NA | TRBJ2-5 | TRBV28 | CASSFPTLRGTQYF | TGTGCCAGCAGTTTCCCAACCCTCCGGGGGACCCAGTACTTC
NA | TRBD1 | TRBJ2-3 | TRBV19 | CASRGQGVVDTQYF | TGTGCCAGTAGGGGACAGGGGGTCGTAGATACGCAGTATTTT
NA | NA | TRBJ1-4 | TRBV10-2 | CASSDSVAGEEKLFF | TGCGCCAGCAGTGATTCCGTGGCAGGGGAGGAAAAACTGTTTTTT
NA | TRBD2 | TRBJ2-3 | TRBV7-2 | CASSSPRGSGGARTDTQYF | TGTGCCAGCAGCTCCCCGAGGGGTAGCGGGGGGGCCCGCACAGATACGCAGTATTTT
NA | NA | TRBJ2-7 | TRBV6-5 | CASSSIYEQYF | TGTGCCAGCAGTTCAATCTACGAGCAGTACTTC
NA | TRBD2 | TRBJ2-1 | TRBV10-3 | CAISEPGLAGDLSSYNEQFF | TGTGCCATCAGTGAGCCGGGACTAGCGGGGGATTTGAGCTCCTACAATGAGCAGTTCTTC
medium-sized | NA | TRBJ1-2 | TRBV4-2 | CASSQEQALGGYTF | TGTGCCAGCAGCCAAGAACAGGCTTTGGGGGGCTACACCTTC
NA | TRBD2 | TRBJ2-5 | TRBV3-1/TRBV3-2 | CASSPGLAGGHGETQYF | TGTGCCAGCAGCCCGGGACTAGCGGGGGGTCATGGGGAGACCCAGTACTTC
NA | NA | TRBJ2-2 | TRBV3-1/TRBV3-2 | CASKAGPGELFF | TGTGCCAGCAAGGCGGGACCCGGGGAGCTGTTTTTT
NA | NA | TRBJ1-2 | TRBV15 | CATSRDIDRTAGYTF | TGTGCCACCAGCAGAGATATAGACAGGACGGCAGGCTACACCTTC
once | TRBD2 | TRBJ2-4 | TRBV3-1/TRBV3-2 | CASSQLAGGPKNIQYF | TGTGCCAGCAGCCAACTAGCGGGGGGGCCCAAAAACATTCAGTACTTC
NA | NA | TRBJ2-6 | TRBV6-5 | CATSPGANVLTF | TGTGCCACCTCGCCGGGAGCCAACGTCCTGACTTTC
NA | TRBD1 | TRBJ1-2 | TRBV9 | CASSPAGGTGLYGYTF | TGTGCCAGCAGCCCCGCAGGCGGGACAGGTCTCTATGGCTACACCTTC
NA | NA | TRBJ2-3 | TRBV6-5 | CASSPKGGMEDTQYF | TGTGCCAGCAGCCCCAAGGGCGGGATGGAGGATACGCAGTATTTT
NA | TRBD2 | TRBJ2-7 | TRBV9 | CASSVLGASGGPEGYEQYF | TGTGCCAGCAGCGTACTCGGGGCTAGCGGGGGGCCCGAAGGGTACGAGCAGTACTTC
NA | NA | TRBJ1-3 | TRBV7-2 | CASSLTPTRVRNTIYF | TGTGCCAGCAGCTTAACCCCGACAAGAGTTCGAAACACCATATATTTT
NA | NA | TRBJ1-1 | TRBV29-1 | CSVTGHLNTEAFF | TGCAGCGTTACGGGACACCTGAACACTGAAGCTTTCTTT
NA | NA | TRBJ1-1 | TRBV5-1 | CASSTGSSTMNTEAFF | TGCGCCAGCAGCACCGGGAGCAGCACGATGAACACTGAAGCTTTCTTT
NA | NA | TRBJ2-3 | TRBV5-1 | CASSWRDTDTQYF | TGCGCCAGCAGCTGGCGGGACACAGATACGCAGTATTTT
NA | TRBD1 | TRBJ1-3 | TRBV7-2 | CASSSLTGGGNTIYF | TGTGCCAGCAGCTCCCTTACAGGGGGTGGAAACACCATATATTTT
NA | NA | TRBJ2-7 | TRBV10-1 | CASSESGAEQYF | TGCGCCAGCAGTGAGTCGGGGGCCGAGCAGTACTTC
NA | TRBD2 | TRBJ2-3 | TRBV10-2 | CASSESWVSGGRNTDTQYF | TGCGCCAGCAGTGAGTCCTGGGTTAGCGGGGGACGAAACACAGATACGCAGTATTTT
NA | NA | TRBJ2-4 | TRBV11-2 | CASSPGPIKNIQYF | TGTGCCAGCAGTCCAGGGCCTATTAAAAACATTCAGTACTTC
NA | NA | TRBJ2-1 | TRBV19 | CASSIVGQIYNEQFF | TGTGCCAGTAGTATAGTTGGACAGATATACAATGAGCAGTTCTTC
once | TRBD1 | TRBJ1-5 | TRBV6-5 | CASSMDRVQPQHF | TGTGCCAGCAGCATGGACAGGGTACAGCCCCAGCATTTT
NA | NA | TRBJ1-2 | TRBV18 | CASSPAGAGYGYTF | TGTGCCAGCTCACCGGCGGGGGCCGGCTATGGCTACACCTTC
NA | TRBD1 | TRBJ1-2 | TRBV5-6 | CASSLTGEVGYGYTF | TGTGCCAGCAGCTTGACAGGGGAAGTGGGCTATGGCTACACCTTC
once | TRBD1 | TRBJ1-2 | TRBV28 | CASRLTGTGGMGGYTF | TGTGCCAGCAGACTCACCGGGACAGGGGGCATGGGTGGCTACACCTTC
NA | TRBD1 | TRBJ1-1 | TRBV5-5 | CASSGGSGTGTEAFF | TGTGCCAGCAGCGGCGGATCCGGGACAGGAACTGAAGCTTTCTTT
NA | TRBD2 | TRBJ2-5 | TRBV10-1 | CASSAGTSGGIETQYF | TGCGCCAGCAGTGCCGGGACTAGCGGGGGTATAGAGACCCAGTACTTC
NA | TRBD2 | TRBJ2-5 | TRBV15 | CATSRGSGSSETQYF | TGTGCCACCAGCAGGGGGAGCGGGAGTTCAGAGACCCAGTACTTC
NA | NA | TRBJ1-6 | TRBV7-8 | CASSLLVLSSAINSPLHF | TGTGCCAGCAGCTTACTCGTGCTGTCGTCAGCGATTAATTCACCCCTCCACTTT
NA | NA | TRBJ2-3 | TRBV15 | CATSRDWPGDTQYF | TGTGCCACCAGCAGAGATTGGCCGGGGGATACGCAGTATTTT
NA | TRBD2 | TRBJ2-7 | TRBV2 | CASIAGVQPYEQYF | TGTGCCAGCATAGCGGGGGTTCAACCATACGAGCAGTACTTC
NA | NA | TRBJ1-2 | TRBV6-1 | CASSDAPRDFRYTF | TGTGCCAGCAGTGATGCGCCTCGGGACTTCCGGTACACCTTC
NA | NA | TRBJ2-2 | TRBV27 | CASSFGASTGELFF | TGTGCCAGCAGTTTCGGAGCGTCCACCGGGGAGCTGTTTTTT
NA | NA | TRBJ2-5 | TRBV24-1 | CATSPGGNQETQYF | TGTGCCACCAGTCCGGGGGGCAACCAAGAGACCCAGTACTTC